The sample holds one count of the clone carrying this TCR beta chain. The sample comes from a study of blood T cells in healthy people across ages. Primers used in a second PCR of about 7 to 12 cycles were a sample-barcoded 5' primer and a J-beta primer mix. Using its own MiXCR run on the 5' RACE reads, TCRdb lists one record per CDR3 protein. The table lists 1,100,000 or so distinct CDR3 sequences, 40% to 55% of them singletons. The CDR3 has 13 amino acids. Germline lookup yields CDR1 LGHDT and CDR2 YNNKEL (reference sequence). V was clipped by 1 base and J by 8 bases; unmatched bases: 4. V usage is TRBV3-1 and J usage is TRBJ2-5, with 7 bases aligning to TRBD1. The clonotype comes from an older woman in good health. Sequenced input: blood. The CDR3 DNA follows: TGTGCCAGCAGCCAAGGCAGGGGGTCTACCCAGTACTTC. This gives the protein CASSQGRGSTQYF.